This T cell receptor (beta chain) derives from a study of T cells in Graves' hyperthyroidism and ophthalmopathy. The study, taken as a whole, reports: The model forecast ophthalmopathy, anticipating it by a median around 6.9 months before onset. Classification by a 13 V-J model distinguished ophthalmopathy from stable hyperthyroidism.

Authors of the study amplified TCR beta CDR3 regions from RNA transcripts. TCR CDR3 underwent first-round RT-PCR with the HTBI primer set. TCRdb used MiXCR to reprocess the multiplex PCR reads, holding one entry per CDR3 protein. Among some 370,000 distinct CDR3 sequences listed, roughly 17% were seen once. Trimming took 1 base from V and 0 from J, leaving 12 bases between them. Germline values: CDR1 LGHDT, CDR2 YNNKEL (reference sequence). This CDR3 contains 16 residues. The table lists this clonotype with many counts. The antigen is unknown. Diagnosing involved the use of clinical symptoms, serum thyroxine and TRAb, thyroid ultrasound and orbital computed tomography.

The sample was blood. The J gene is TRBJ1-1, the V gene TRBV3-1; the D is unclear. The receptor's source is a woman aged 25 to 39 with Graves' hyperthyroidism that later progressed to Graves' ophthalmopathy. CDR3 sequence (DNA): TGTGCCAGCAGCCAAGGCAGCGACATAATGAACACTGAAGCTTTCTTT. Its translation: CASSQGSDIMNTEAFF.